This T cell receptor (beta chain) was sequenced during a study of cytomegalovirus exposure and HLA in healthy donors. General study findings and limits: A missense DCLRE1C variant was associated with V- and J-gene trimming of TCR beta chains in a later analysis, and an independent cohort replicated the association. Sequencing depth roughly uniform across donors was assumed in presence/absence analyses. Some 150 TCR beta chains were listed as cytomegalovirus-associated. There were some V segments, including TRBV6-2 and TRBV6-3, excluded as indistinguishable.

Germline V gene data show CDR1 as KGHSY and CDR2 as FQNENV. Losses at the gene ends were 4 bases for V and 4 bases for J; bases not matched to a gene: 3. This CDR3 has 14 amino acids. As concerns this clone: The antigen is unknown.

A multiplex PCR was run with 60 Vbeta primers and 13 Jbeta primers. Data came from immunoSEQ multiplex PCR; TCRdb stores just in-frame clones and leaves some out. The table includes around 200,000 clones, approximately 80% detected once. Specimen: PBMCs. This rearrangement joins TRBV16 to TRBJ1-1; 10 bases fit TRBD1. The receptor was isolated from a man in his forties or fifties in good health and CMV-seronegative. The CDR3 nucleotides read TGTGCCAGCAGCCGGACAGGGGGGGGCACTGAAGCTTTCTTT. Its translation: CASSRTGGGTEAFF. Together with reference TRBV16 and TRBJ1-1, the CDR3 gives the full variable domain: GEEVAQTPKHLVRGEGQKAKLYCAPIKGHSYVFWYQQVLKNEFKFLISFQNENVFDETGMPKERFSAKCLPNSPCSLEIQATKLEDSAVYFCASSRTGGGTEAFFGQGTRLTVV.